This T cell receptor beta chain originates from a study of glioma-infiltrating T cells after dendritic cell vaccination. The time point here: after dendritic cell vaccination, including at tumor progression/relapse. Libraries were prepared by immunoSEQ multiplex PCR; TCRdb keeps only in-frame clonotypes and omits some of them. The sample holds roughly 60,000 clones, approximately 86% seen once. V lost 0 bases, J lost 0 bases, and 9 bases lay in between. The CDR3 covers 15 residues. CDR1 is SGHDT and CDR2 is YYEEEE in the germline V gene. The source is a human donor with glioblastoma. This sample comprised blood, obtained after dendritic cell vaccination. The chain uses TRBV5-6 and TRBJ1-1; tentative D call: TRBD1 (6 bases). Here the CDR3 reads CASSLVDRMNTEAFF. The CDR3, as DNA: TGTGCCAGCAGCTTGGTAGACAGGATGAACACTGAAGCTTTCTTT.